Listed below are T cell receptor beta chains from one sample, sequenced in a study of T cell responses to AZD1222 COVID-19 vaccine. The protocol was immunoSEQ multiplex PCR, while the TCRdb copy is restricted to in-frame clones and leaves out a portion. The table shows around 120,000 clones, with approximately 85% occurring only once. Source: peripheral blood, taken on day 0 of AZD1222 vaccination. The receptors here all came from an adult in good health. The CDR3 runs from the conserved cysteine through the conserved F or W. Each record gives: J gene, clone size, V gene, D gene, CDR3 DNA, CDR3 protein. The D gene is left open where the match is weak. Rows give clone size only sometimes, using once, few, many, or a class for an expanded clone.

>TRBJ1-6|once|TRBV7-9|-
TGTGCCAGCAGCTTAGTAGCTCGGAATTCACCCCTCCACTTT
CASSLVARNSPLHF
>TRBJ2-7|few|TRBV21-1|-
TGTGCCAGCAGCAACGGGGCCTACGAGCAGTACTTC
CASSNGAYEQYF
>TRBJ2-3|-|TRBV6-5|-
TGTGCCAGCAGTACGCGGAGGGGGGATACGCAGTATTTT
CASSTRRGDTQYF
>TRBJ2-3|-|TRBV6-2/TRBV6-3|-
TGTGCCAGCAGCCCGACAGTAGATACGCAGTATTTT
CASSPTVDTQYF
>TRBJ2-2|-|TRBV7-9|TRBD2
TGTGCCAGCAGCGCGACTAGCGGGGCAAACACCGGGGAGCTGTTTTTT
CASSATSGANTGELFF
>TRBJ1-6|-|TRBV19|-
TGTGCCAGTAGTTTGGGTCTCGGGAATTCACCCCTCCACTTT
CASSLGLGNSPLHF
>TRBJ1-1|-|TRBV12-3/TRBV12-4|-
TGTGCCAGTCGGAACACTGAAGCTTTCTTT
CASRNTEAFF
>TRBJ1-2|-|TRBV6-1|TRBD1
TGTGCCAGCAGTGACGGAGGATACAGGGGCCTCTATGGCTACACCTTC
CASSDGGYRGLYGYTF
>TRBJ2-5|-|TRBV6-1|-
TGTGCCAGCAGTGAAAGGGGGAGGGAGGAGACCCAGTACTTC
CASSERGREETQYF
>TRBJ2-3|-|TRBV5-1|TRBD2
TGCGCCAGCAGCTTGGTAACTAGCGGGAAGACCACAGATACGCAGTATTTT
CASSLVTSGKTTDTQYF
>TRBJ1-1|few|TRBV18|TRBD1
TGTGCCAGCTCAACCCGACAGGGAGTGAACACTGAAGCTTTCTTT
CASSTRQGVNTEAFF
>TRBJ1-2|-|TRBV29-1|-
TGCAGCGTTGAATTGCGCGGGGGGCCCCTACAAAACTATGGCTACACCTTC
CSVELRGGPLQNYGYTF
>TRBJ2-3|-|TRBV19|-
TGTGCCAGTAGTGTTAGGGACCGAGGGACAGATACGCAGTATTTT
CASSVRDRGTDTQYF
>TRBJ1-1|-|TRBV27|-
TGTGCCAGCAGTTTATTGGCAGGATACACTGAAGCTTTCTTT
CASSLLAGYTEAFF
>TRBJ1-1|-|TRBV7-9|-
TGTGCCAGCAGCTCCCCTCGTAAAAGGGGAGGGAACACTGAAGCTTTCTTT
CASSSPRKRGGNTEAFF
>TRBJ2-7|few|TRBV7-2|TRBD2
TGTGCCAGCAACAGTAGGACTAGCGGGAGCCGCGAGCAGTACTTC
CASNSRTSGSREQYF
>TRBJ1-5|-|TRBV6-2/TRBV6-3|-
TGTGCCAGCAGCCTACAGGAACTCAATCAGCCCCAGCATTTT
CASSLQELNQPQHF
>TRBJ2-2|-|TRBV11-2|TRBD2
TGTGCCAGCAGCTCCCAGCGCAGCGGGAGAAGTGTCGGGGAGCTGTTTTTT
CASSSQRSGRSVGELFF